The 11 T cell receptor beta chains below all came from one sample that was sequenced in a study of OX40 agonist ivuxolimab in advanced cancers. This table comes from immunoSEQ multiplex PCR, and its TCRdb copy is limited to in-frame clones, with some not included. In the table there are over 55,000 clones, 89% of which are singletons. The sample consisted of CD4+ or CD8+ T cells sorted from blood, taken in a trial of the OX40 agonist ivuxolimab. The receptors shown here come from an adult with an advanced solid tumor such as melanoma, head and neck, liver or kidney cancer.

This rearrangement joins TRBV6-5 to TRBJ1-1, with D maybe TRBD1 (6 bases). The CDR3 length is 15 residues. Germline V gives CDR1 MNHEY, CDR2 SVGAGI. Between the trimmed V and J ends, which lost 2 bases and 4 bases, there was a span of 14 bases. The CDR3 DNA reads as TGTGCCAGCAGTTACCCTACCGGAGGGGGCACTGAAGCTTTCTTT. Protein sequence: CASSYPTGGGTEAFF.

The chain employs TRBV30 and TRBJ1-5; D might be TRBD1 (6 bases). The germline gives CDR1 GTSNPN, CDR2 SVGIG (reference sequence). The CDR3 has 15 residues. V lost 2 bases to trimming and J lost 3 bases, with 14 bases between them. The CDR3 sequence: CAWSLGAPINQPQHF. Here the CDR3 DNA reads TGTGCCTGGAGTCTGGGGGCCCCCATCAATCAGCCCCAGCATTTT.

The rearrangement links TRBV18 to TRBJ1-1; 7 bases map to TRBD1. The V and J ends lost 4 bases and 8 bases, in that order; junction bases with no gene match: 4. The CDR3 consists of 12 residues. The V gene's germline CDR1 is KGHSH and CDR2 LQKENI. In DNA form, the CDR3 reads TGTGCCAGCTCACGGACAGGTCCCGAAGCTTTCTTT. It codes for CASSRTGPEAFF. The full variable domain, in which reference TRBV18 and TRBJ1-1 provide the parts outside the CDR3, is NAGVMQNPRHLVRRRGQEARLRCSPMKGHSHVYWYRQLPEEGLKFMVYLQKENIIDESGMPKERFSAEFPKEGPSILRIQQVVRGDSAAYFCASSRTGPEAFFGQGTRLTVV.

The chain employs TRBV7-2 and TRBJ2-1; 8 bases are shared with TRBD2. Trimming took 3 bases from V and 3 from J; bases not matched to a gene: 7. Germline V gene lookup returns CDR1 SGHTA and CDR2 FQGNSA. The CDR3 totals 16 residues. Written as DNA, the CDR3 is TGTGCCAGCAGCTTCGGGTTAGCGGGGATCTACAATGAGCAGTTCTTC. As protein: CASSFGLAGIYNEQFF.

The rearrangement joins TRBV6-6 to TRBJ2-1; D is unclear. Trimming removed 3 bases at V and 5 bases at J, with 11 bases between. Germline lookup yields CDR1 MNHNY and CDR2 SVGAGI (reference sequence). The CDR3 spans 14 residues. The CDR3 DNA sequence: TGTGCCAGCAGTTATTACCAGATCAACAATGAGCAGTTCTTC. This encodes CASSYYQINNEQFF.

This chain links TRBV5-1 with TRBJ2-5; tentatively, D is TRBD1 or TRBD2 (6 bases each). The CDR3 has 13 amino acids. V lost 5 bases and J 9 bases, leaving 17 bases between the germline ends. Germline-derived CDR1 and CDR2 are SGHRS and YFSETQ. For the CDR3, the DNA is TGCGCCAGCAGTTCGGGGGCCGACGAATCCCAGTACTTC. It encodes CASSSGADESQYF.

This chain uses TRBV2 with TRBJ2-7; 7 bases map to TRBD1. Germline loops: CDR1 SNHLY, CDR2 FYNNEI. The trim removed 5 bases at V and 4 bases at J, leaving 2 bases unmatched. CDR3 length: 12 residues. The chain's CDR3 is CASSSRGYEQYF. The CDR3 region has the DNA TGTGCCAGCAGTAGCAGGGGGTACGAGCAGTACTTC.

The rearrangement links TRBV19 to TRBJ2-3; TRBD2 is a possible D gene (6 bases). The length of the CDR3 is 14 residues. V lost 3 bases and J 2 bases, leaving 9 bases between the germline ends. The germline V gene encodes CDR1 LNHDA and CDR2 SQIVND (reference sequence). CDR3 nucleotides: TGTGCCAGTAGTATCGGAGGGAACACAGATACGCAGTATTTT. This translates into CASSIGGNTDTQYF. Together with reference TRBV19 and TRBJ2-3, the CDR3 gives the full variable domain: DGGITQSPKYLFRKEGQNVTLSCEQNLNHDAMYWYRQDPGQGLRLIYYSQIVNDFQKGDIAEGYSVSREKKESFPLTVTSAQKNPTAFYLCASSIGGNTDTQYFGPGTRLTVL.

The genes are TRBV6-5 and TRBJ1-1; no firm D call. V was cut by 0 bases and J by 8 bases, with 10 bases left in between. Germline-derived CDR1 and CDR2 are MNHEY and SVGAGI. This CDR3 has 13 amino acids. The CDR3 nucleotides read TGTGCCAGCAGTTACTCGATTGGAGGGGAAGCTTTCTTT. The encoded protein is CASSYSIGGEAFF.

In DNA form, the CDR3 reads TGTACCAGCAGCAAAGGCAGCCCCTATGGCTACACCTTC. Translation gives CTSSKGSPYGYTF. The chain carries TRBV21-1 and TRBJ1-2. TRBV21-1 is designated a pseudogene. The length of the CDR3 is 13 residues.

The chain carries TRBV29-1 and TRBJ2-1; 9 positions match TRBD1. The CDR3 extends over 15 amino acids. The germline gives CDR1 SQVTM, CDR2 ANQGSEA. The J segment lost 6 bases and the V segment lost 7 bases, leaving 13 bases of the junction unmatched. CDR3 amino acids: CSAVPGQGRGNEQFF. CDR3 coding DNA: TGCAGCGCCGTCCCGGGACAGGGTCGGGGCAATGAGCAGTTCTTC.